Below are 30 T cell receptor beta chains sequenced from a single sample in a study of T cells expressing NK-cell markers. TCRdb derives one entry per CDR3 protein from the 5' RACE reads, leaving out DNA. This sample's clone table lists 350,000 to 450,000 distinct CDR3 sequences. The material sequenced was blood T cells: a sorted CD56 or NKG2C T cell subset, CD4+ or CD8+ T cells, or bulk PBMC T cells (not recorded which). All receptors derive from a man aged 18-70 years in good health.

The chain carries TRBV7-9 and TRBJ2-3; the D call of TRBD2 rests on TCRdb alone, since no DNA is present to check it. This CDR3 contains 15 residues. Germline CDR1 is SEHNR and CDR2 is FQNEAQ (reference sequence). The CDR3 loop is CASTGLAGSTDTQYF. The full variable domain, in which reference TRBV7-9 and TRBJ2-3 provide the parts outside the CDR3, is DTGVSQNPRHKITKRGQNVTFRCDPISEHNRLYWYRQTLGQGPEFLTYFQNEAQLEKSRLLSDRFSAERPKGSFSTLEIQRTEQGDSAMYLCASTGLAGSTDTQYFGPGTRLTVL.

This rearrangement joins TRBV11-3 to TRBJ2-7. This CDR3 is built from 14 residues. Germline-derived CDR1 and CDR2 are SGHNT and YENEEA. The CDR3 loop is CASSLGPGSYEQYF.

This chain connects TRBV12-3 or TRBV12-4 to TRBJ2-3; TCRdb picks TRBD1, but there is no DNA to check that call. The CDR3 totals 17 residues. CDR3 loop: CASSLAPGRGLGDTQYF.

The chain recombines TRBV7-9 with TRBJ2-2. Germline assignment: CDR1 SEHNR and CDR2 FQNEAQ (reference sequence). There are 13 residues in the CDR3. This CDR3 reads CASSPLVVGELFF.

This chain connects TRBV6-1 to TRBJ2-5; the D call of TRBD2 rests on TCRdb alone, since no DNA is present to check it. The CDR3 sequence is 13 residues long. Germline CDR1 reads MNHNS; CDR2 reads SASEGT. This chain's CDR3 is CASRPHRVGTQYF.

The V gene is TRBV29-1, the J gene TRBJ1-2. The germline gives CDR1 SQVTM, CDR2 ANQGSEA. The CDR3 sequence is 11 residues long. CDR3 loop: CSVIEGGGYTF.

The chain has TRBV9 and TRBJ2-1. Germline assignment: CDR1 SGDLS and CDR2 YYNGEE. The CDR3 loop spans 15 amino acids. The CDR3 protein is CASSAHSSSYNEQFF.

The V gene is TRBV6-5, the J gene TRBJ1-3; TCRdb lists TRBD1, though no DNA is available to test this call. Germline lookup yields CDR1 MNHEY and CDR2 SVGAGI. The CDR3 consists of 19 residues. The CDR3 spells CASSLTWTGRLTSRNTIYF.

The chain has TRBV3-1 and TRBJ2-3; TCRdb's D call of TRBD1 is untestable without DNA. CDR3 length: 18 amino acids. CDR1 and CDR2 (germline): LGHDT, YNNKEL (reference sequence). The CDR3 is CASSQVLSRGRNTDTQYF.

This chain links TRBV4-2 with TRBJ1-2; absent DNA, TCRdb's TRBD1 call cannot be checked. The CDR3 extends over 13 amino acids. The germline V gene encodes CDR1 LGHNA and CDR2 YNFKEQ. The CDR3 sequence: CASSQVGTEGYTF.

This rearrangement joins TRBV4-1 to TRBJ2-5; TCRdb names TRBD1, which stays unverified in the absence of DNA. This CDR3 has 15 residues. Germline V lookup: CDR1 MGHRA, CDR2 YSYEKL. The CDR3 protein is CASSLTPGQLITQYF.

The genes are TRBV7-2 and TRBJ1-2; TCRdb's assignment of TRBD1 cannot be checked, as there is no DNA. The germline V gene has CDR1 SGHTA and CDR2 FQGNSA. This CDR3 has 16 residues. CDR3 in amino acids: CASSLVSGASAYGYTF.

V usage is TRBV3-1 and J usage is TRBJ2-3; TCRdb reports TRBD1, a call that lacks DNA to check it against. The CDR3 runs to 17 residues. Germline CDR1 and CDR2: LGHDT and YNNKEL (reference sequence). Here the CDR3 reads CASSQDRWRGNTDTQYF.

The V and J genes are TRBV5-1 and TRBJ2-3; the TRBD1 assignment by TCRdb is unverifiable without DNA. There are 15 residues in the CDR3. Germline V gene data show CDR1 as SGHRS and CDR2 as YFSETQ. The CDR3 spells CASSPLGRGTDTQYF.

This CDR3 is CASSEAVPNTEAFF. This rearrangement joins TRBV6-1 to TRBJ1-1. CDR3 length: 14 amino acids. Germline V gene sequence: CDR1 MNHNS, CDR2 SASEGT.

The chain uses TRBV3-1 and TRBJ1-2. This CDR3 comprises 15 residues. CDR1 is LGHDT, CDR2 YNNKEL, per germline (reference sequence). The CDR3 loop is CASSQSGELGDGYTF.

The rearrangement links TRBV15 to TRBJ1-2; TCRdb returns TRBD1, unconfirmable since there is no DNA. Germline V gene lookup returns CDR1 LNHNV and CDR2 YYDKDF (reference sequence). This CDR3 has 15 residues. The CDR3 protein is CATDDPGSGAGGYTF.

The genes are TRBV10-3 and TRBJ1-1. This CDR3 is 15 amino acids long. The germline V gene encodes CDR1 ENHRY and CDR2 SYGVKD. Here the CDR3 reads CATQFRGPRGTEAFF.

The chain combines TRBV28 with TRBJ2-3; absent DNA, TCRdb's TRBD1 call cannot be checked. This CDR3 comprises 17 residues. The V gene's germline CDR1 is MDHEN and CDR2 SYDVKM. The CDR3 sequence is CASSHPIDRADTDTQYF.

The J gene is TRBJ1-5, the V gene TRBV5-1. The CDR3 consists of 16 residues. Germline values: CDR1 SGHRS, CDR2 YFSETQ. The CDR3: CASSLGPVLSDQPQHF.

The CDR3 is CASRQDSTDTQYF. V usage is TRBV19 and J usage is TRBJ2-3. This CDR3 comprises 13 residues. Germline lookup yields CDR1 LNHDA and CDR2 SQIVND (reference sequence).

The V and J genes are TRBV30 and TRBJ2-7; TCRdb's D gene call, TRBD1, goes unchecked for lack of DNA. The CDR3 spans 13 residues. Germline assignment: CDR1 GTSNPN and CDR2 SVGIG (reference sequence). The CDR3 reads CAWSRDRPYEQYF.

This chain connects TRBV27 to TRBJ2-4; TCRdb proposes TRBD2, but this gene call is untestable without DNA. The CDR3 is made up of 16 amino acids. The germline CDR1 and CDR2 sequences are MNHEY and SMNVEV (reference sequence). The CDR3 here is CASSFLSGGRKNIQYF.

This rearrangement joins TRBV6-5 to TRBJ2-7; TCRdb's D call, TRBD1, is unchecked because there is no DNA. This CDR3 spans 14 amino acids. Germline assignment: CDR1 MNHEY and CDR2 SVGAGI. CDR3 amino acids: CASSSTGKLREQYF.

The rearrangement uses TRBV5-1 and TRBJ2-7; the TRBD1 assignment by TCRdb is unverifiable without DNA. The CDR3 spans 15 residues. Germline CDR1 is SGHRS and CDR2 is YFSETQ. Here the CDR3 reads CASSFETTASYEQYF.

The chain joins TRBV6-1 to TRBJ2-1; TCRdb indicates TRBD1, and absent DNA this call remains unverified. The CDR3 extends over 15 amino acids. Per the germline V gene, CDR1 is MNHNS and CDR2 is SASEGT. The CDR3 loop is CASSVPPSSYNEQFF.

V is TRBV11-2 and J is TRBJ2-5; TCRdb designates TRBD1, a call that cannot be tested without DNA. Per the germline V gene, CDR1 is SGHAT and CDR2 is FQNNGV. There are 16 residues in the CDR3. CDR3 amino acids: CASSLGWTGYQETQYF.

The V call is TRBV19, the J call TRBJ2-6; with no DNA, the TCRdb D assignment of TRBD1 cannot be verified. The CDR3 extends over 18 amino acids. The germline V gene encodes CDR1 LNHDA and CDR2 SQIVND (reference sequence). The CDR3: CASRRTGAPGAGANVLTF.

The chain has TRBV4-2 and TRBJ1-3; the D call from TCRdb, TRBD1, cannot be confirmed without DNA. Germline V CDR1 and CDR2: LGHNA, YNFKEQ. The CDR3 covers 16 residues. The CDR3 region is CASSQYEGADGNTIYF.

The chain is built from TRBV27 and TRBJ1-2; TCRdb's D gene call, TRBD1, goes unchecked for lack of DNA. In germline, CDR1 is MNHEY, CDR2 SMNVEV (reference sequence). The CDR3 extends over 17 amino acids. CDR3 sequence: CASRLTGTSWANYGYTF.